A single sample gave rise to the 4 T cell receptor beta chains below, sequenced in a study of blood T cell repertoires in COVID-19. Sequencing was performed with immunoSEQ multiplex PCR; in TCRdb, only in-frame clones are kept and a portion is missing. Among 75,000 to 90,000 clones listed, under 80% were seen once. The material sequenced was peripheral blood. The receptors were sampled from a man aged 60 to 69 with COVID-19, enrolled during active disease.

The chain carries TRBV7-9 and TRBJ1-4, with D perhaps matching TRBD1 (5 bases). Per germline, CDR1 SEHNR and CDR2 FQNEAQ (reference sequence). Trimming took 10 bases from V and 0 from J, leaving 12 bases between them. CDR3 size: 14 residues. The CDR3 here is CATHSGATNEKLFF. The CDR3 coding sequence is TGTGCCACCCATTCGGGGGCAACTAATGAAAAACTGTTTTTT. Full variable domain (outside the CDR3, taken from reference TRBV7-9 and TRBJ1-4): DTGVSQNPRHKITKRGQNVTFRCDPISEHNRLYWYRQTLGQGPEFLTYFQNEAQLEKSRLLSDRFSAERPKGSFSTLEIQRTEQGDSAMYLCATHSGATNEKLFFGSGTQLSVL.

The CDR3 is CASRTEQGNEKLFF. CDR3 DNA: TGTGCCAGCAGAACCGAACAGGGGAATGAAAAACTGTTTTTT. The J gene is TRBJ1-4, the V gene TRBV6-5, with TRBD1 matching 7 bases. The CDR3 spans 14 residues. Germline CDR1 MNHEY, CDR2 SVGAGI. V dropped 6 bases and J dropped 5; count of bases not matched to a gene: 6.

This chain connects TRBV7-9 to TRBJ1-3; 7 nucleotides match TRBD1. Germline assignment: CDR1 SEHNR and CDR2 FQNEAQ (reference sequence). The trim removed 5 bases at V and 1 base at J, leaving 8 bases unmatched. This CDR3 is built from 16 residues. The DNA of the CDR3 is TGTGCCAGCAGCCCAGGGACAGTAATATCTGGAAACACCATATATTTT. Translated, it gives CASSPGTVISGNTIYF.

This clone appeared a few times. The CDR3 coding sequence is TGTGCCAGGGACGTGGGGAGTCACTTT. This encodes CARDVGSHF. The rearrangement joins TRBV9 to TRBJ1-6; no definite D call. In germline, CDR1 is SGDLS, CDR2 YYNGEE. CDR3 length: 9 amino acids. V was trimmed by 8 bases and J by 19 bases, leaving 13 bases between them.